Listed below are T cell receptor beta chains from one sample, sequenced in a study of blood T cell repertoires in COVID-19. The table came from immunoSEQ multiplex PCR; TCRdb's copy has only in-frame clones and leaves some out. Among approximately 300,000 clones listed, about 80% were seen once. The specimen was peripheral blood. These TCRs come from a person aged 70 to 79 with COVID-19, enrolled during active disease. Both conserved end residues are part of each CDR3. For some rows the clone size is stated as once, few or many, or as a class when expanded; others skip it.

clone size: NA
J gene: TRBJ1-5
V gene: TRBV7-2
CDR3 protein: CASSLSKVSGNQPQHF

clone size: NA
J gene: TRBJ1-6
V gene: TRBV28
CDR3 protein: CASRTSSYNSPLHF

clone size: NA
J gene: TRBJ1-1
V gene: TRBV18
CDR3 protein: CASSPSAELRMNTEAFF

clone size: few
J gene: TRBJ1-6
V gene: TRBV19
CDR3 protein: CASSVIPGQGNSPLHF

clone size: NA
J gene: TRBJ1-4
V gene: TRBV6-2/TRBV6-3
CDR3 protein: CASSPQGISREKLFF

clone size: NA
J gene: TRBJ1-5
V gene: TRBV5-6
CDR3 protein: CASSFWATAHTQPQHF

clone size: NA
J gene: TRBJ1-6
V gene: TRBV7-2
CDR3 protein: CASSQVRRVGSPLHF

clone size: NA
J gene: TRBJ2-1
V gene: TRBV5-1
CDR3 protein: CASSPGVTNEQFF

clone size: NA
J gene: TRBJ1-2
V gene: TRBV5-1
CDR3 protein: CASSLRRADGYTF

clone size: few
J gene: TRBJ1-2
V gene: TRBV20-1
CDR3 protein: CSASRDRDGYGYTF

clone size: NA
J gene: TRBJ2-3
V gene: TRBV6-2/TRBV6-3
CDR3 protein: CASSYSKTGGPADTQYF

clone size: once
J gene: TRBJ1-5
V gene: TRBV2
CDR3 protein: CATGDRGAGSNQPQHF

clone size: many
J gene: TRBJ1-5
V gene: TRBV6-5
CDR3 protein: CASSPLSSPNQPQHF

clone size: NA
J gene: TRBJ2-1
V gene: TRBV19
CDR3 protein: CASSIDLAGSSYNEQFF

clone size: once
J gene: TRBJ2-1
V gene: TRBV29-1
CDR3 protein: CSAGGLAGKSYNEQFF

clone size: NA
J gene: TRBJ2-5
V gene: TRBV4-3
CDR3 protein: CASSVSGGQETQYF

clone size: NA
J gene: TRBJ2-5
V gene: TRBV2
CDR3 protein: CASSEGTSGGPETQYF

clone size: once
J gene: TRBJ2-5
V gene: TRBV18
CDR3 protein: CASSPVRETQYF

clone size: NA
J gene: TRBJ2-7
V gene: TRBV6-5
CDR3 protein: CASSTSGGQYEQYF

clone size: once
J gene: TRBJ2-2
V gene: TRBV9
CDR3 protein: CASSPSVEFSGELFF

clone size: once
J gene: TRBJ1-2
V gene: TRBV7-9
CDR3 protein: CASSLGRRGRLANYGYTF

clone size: NA
J gene: TRBJ2-1
V gene: TRBV3-1/TRBV3-2
CDR3 protein: CASSQAIAGGQSEQFF

clone size: NA
J gene: TRBJ1-5
V gene: TRBV11-3
CDR3 protein: CASSLRQQANQPQHF

clone size: once
J gene: TRBJ2-3
V gene: TRBV6-5
CDR3 protein: CASSYSLAGTDTQYF

clone size: NA
J gene: TRBJ2-2
V gene: TRBV10-2
CDR3 protein: CASPQKLVSENTGELFF

clone size: few
J gene: TRBJ1-1
V gene: TRBV5-1
CDR3 protein: CASTMAGGTEAFF

clone size: NA
J gene: TRBJ2-1
V gene: TRBV11-3
CDR3 protein: CASSLDRGSNEQFF

clone size: NA
J gene: TRBJ2-2
V gene: TRBV4-1
CDR3 protein: CASSQETVTGELFF

clone size: many
J gene: TRBJ2-7
V gene: TRBV5-4
CDR3 protein: CASSLDGSSYEQYF

clone size: NA
J gene: TRBJ2-2
V gene: TRBV9
CDR3 protein: CASSATAGTSGSNTGELFF

clone size: NA
J gene: TRBJ1-2
V gene: TRBV5-1
CDR3 protein: CASSLDRGNGYTF

clone size: NA
J gene: TRBJ1-1
V gene: TRBV5-4
CDR3 protein: CASSAQTGGNTEAFF

clone size: NA
J gene: TRBJ2-7
V gene: TRBV9
CDR3 protein: CASSRRDSVTYEQYF

clone size: few
J gene: TRBJ2-5
V gene: TRBV10-3
CDR3 protein: CATSSGGVVVTQYF

clone size: few
J gene: TRBJ2-2
V gene: TRBV6-5
CDR3 protein: CASRNPGGHTGELFF

clone size: NA
J gene: TRBJ2-7
V gene: TRBV27
CDR3 protein: CASSSGATHEQYF

clone size: few
J gene: TRBJ2-3
V gene: TRBV12-3/TRBV12-4
CDR3 protein: CASSPETDTQYF

clone size: few
J gene: TRBJ1-2
V gene: TRBV19
CDR3 protein: CASSEQGQYGYTF

clone size: once
J gene: TRBJ1-5
V gene: TRBV6-6
CDR3 protein: CASSYVYSNQPQHF

clone size: NA
J gene: TRBJ1-5
V gene: TRBV5-1
CDR3 protein: CASSLDATGSWNNQPQHF

clone size: few
J gene: TRBJ2-1
V gene: TRBV18
CDR3 protein: CASSPPVLASNEQFF

clone size: NA
J gene: TRBJ2-6
V gene: TRBV4-3
CDR3 protein: CASSQVGAGANVLTF

clone size: few
J gene: TRBJ1-2
V gene: TRBV4-1
CDR3 protein: CASSQTGTGGYGYTF

clone size: NA
J gene: TRBJ2-7
V gene: TRBV10-1
CDR3 protein: CASSEIWRGSLKFSLEQYF

clone size: NA
J gene: TRBJ1-6
V gene: TRBV4-1
CDR3 protein: CASSQRAGTDYSPLHF

clone size: NA
J gene: TRBJ1-3
V gene: TRBV5-1
CDR3 protein: CASRGQGGNTIYF

clone size: NA
J gene: TRBJ2-7
V gene: TRBV5-4
CDR3 protein: CASSLQTGYEQYF

clone size: many
J gene: TRBJ2-7
V gene: TRBV28
CDR3 protein: CASSLTGISYEQYF

clone size: NA
J gene: TRBJ2-7
V gene: TRBV30
CDR3 protein: CAWGTSGRFHEQYF

clone size: once
J gene: TRBJ1-2
V gene: TRBV28
CDR3 protein: CASRGQGVYGYTF

clone size: NA
J gene: TRBJ1-6
V gene: TRBV6-6
CDR3 protein: CASSSGTGHMRSSYNSPLHF

clone size: NA
J gene: TRBJ1-5
V gene: TRBV6-5
CDR3 protein: CASRLQGVANQPQHF

clone size: NA
J gene: TRBJ2-1
V gene: TRBV19
CDR3 protein: CASSIRSGGGAEQFF

clone size: once
J gene: TRBJ2-1
V gene: TRBV11-2
CDR3 protein: CASSVGTSGSHEQFF

clone size: NA
J gene: TRBJ1-5
V gene: TRBV11-2
CDR3 protein: CASSPRGGRFSNQPQHF

clone size: NA
J gene: TRBJ2-7
V gene: TRBV27
CDR3 protein: CASRSGGFYEQYF

clone size: NA
J gene: TRBJ2-3
V gene: TRBV12-3/TRBV12-4
CDR3 protein: CASSLTDTQYF

clone size: NA
J gene: TRBJ2-5
V gene: TRBV2
CDR3 protein: CATGPPGVETQYF

clone size: NA
J gene: TRBJ2-4
V gene: TRBV5-6
CDR3 protein: CASSFGGNIQYF

clone size: NA
J gene: TRBJ2-5
V gene: TRBV3-1/TRBV3-2
CDR3 protein: CASSRQGLETQYF